The clone carrying this T cell receptor beta chain has a single count. What it recognizes is unknown. These data come from a study of T-cell reconstitution after alpha-beta-depleted transplantation in children. Findings of the study overall: Several hundred expanded graft clones reportedly gave rise to the alpha-beta T cells present about two months after transplant.

V dropped 5 bases and J dropped 0 bases, with 19 bases sitting between them. Germline values: CDR1 SEHNR, CDR2 FQNEAQ (reference sequence). CDR3 length: 17 residues. Unique molecular identifiers were used in preparing the TCRbeta library. One entry per CDR3 protein, called by TCRdb with MiXCR from the PCR reads. The top ten clones hold around 41% of a sample with more than 300,000 distinct CDR3 sequences, 15% to 20% of them seen once. The J gene is TRBJ1-1, the V gene TRBV7-9; perhaps TRBD1 as D (5 bases). Sequencing used PBMCs, mostly from graft donor cells, obtained 360 days after TCRalphabeta/CD19-depleted stem cell transplant. The sequence was obtained from a male patient between 2 and 10 years old who had a stem cell transplant for acute lymphoblastic leukemia, so the T cells may come from the graft donor. CDR3 DNA sequence: TGTGCCAGCAGCCCCGGCCGGACAAGGTTGATGAACACTGAAGCTTTCTTT. Translated, it gives CASSPGRTRLMNTEAFF.